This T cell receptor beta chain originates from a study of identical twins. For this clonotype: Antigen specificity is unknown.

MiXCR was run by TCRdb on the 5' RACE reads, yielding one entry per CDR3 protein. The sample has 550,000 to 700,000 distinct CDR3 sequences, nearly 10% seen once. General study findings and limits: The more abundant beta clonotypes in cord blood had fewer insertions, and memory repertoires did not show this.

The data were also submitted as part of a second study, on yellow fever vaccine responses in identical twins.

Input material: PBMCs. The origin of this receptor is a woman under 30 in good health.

Here the CDR3 reads CSARDLHRGPEQYF. The CDR3 DNA reads as TGCAGTGCTAGAGATCTTCATAGAGGTCCCGAGCAGTACTTC. V and J are TRBV20-1 and TRBJ2-7; D uncertain. CDR1 and CDR2 (germline): DFQATT, SNEGSKA (reference sequence). Trimming took 0 bases from V and 6 from J, leaving 15 bases between them. The CDR3 consists of 14 residues.